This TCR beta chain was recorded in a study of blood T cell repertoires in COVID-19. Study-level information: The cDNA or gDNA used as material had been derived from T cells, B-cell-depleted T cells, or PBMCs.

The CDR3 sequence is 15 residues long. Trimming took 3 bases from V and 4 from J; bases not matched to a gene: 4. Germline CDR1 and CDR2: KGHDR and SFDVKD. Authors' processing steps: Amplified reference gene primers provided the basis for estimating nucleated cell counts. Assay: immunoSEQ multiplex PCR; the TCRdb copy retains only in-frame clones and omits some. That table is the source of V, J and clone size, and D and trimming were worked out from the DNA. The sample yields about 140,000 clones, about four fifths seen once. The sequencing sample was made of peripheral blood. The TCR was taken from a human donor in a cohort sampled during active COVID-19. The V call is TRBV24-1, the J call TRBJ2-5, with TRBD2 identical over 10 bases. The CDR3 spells CATSDRTSGGETQYF. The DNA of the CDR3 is TGTGCCACCAGTGATCGGACTAGCGGCGGAGAGACCCAGTACTTC.